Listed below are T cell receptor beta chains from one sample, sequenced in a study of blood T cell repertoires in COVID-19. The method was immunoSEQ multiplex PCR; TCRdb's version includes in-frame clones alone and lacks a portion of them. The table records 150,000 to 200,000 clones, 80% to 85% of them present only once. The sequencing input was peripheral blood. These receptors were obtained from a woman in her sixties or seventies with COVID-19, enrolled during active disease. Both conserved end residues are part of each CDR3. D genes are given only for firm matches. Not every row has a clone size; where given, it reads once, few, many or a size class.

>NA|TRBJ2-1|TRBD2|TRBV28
CASSFGLAGGGGGSYNEQFF
TGTGCCAGCAGTTTCGGACTAGCGGGAGGTGGGGGCGGCTCCTACAATGAGCAGTTCTTC
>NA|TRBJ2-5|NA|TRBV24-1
CATRPDSQETQYF
TGTGCCACCAGACCGGACAGCCAAGAGACCCAGTACTTC
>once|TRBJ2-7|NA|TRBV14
CASSQQTGREQYF
TGTGCCAGCAGCCAACAGACAGGGAGGGAGCAGTACTTC
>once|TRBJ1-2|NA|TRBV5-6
CASSLSALKARGYTF
TGTGCCAGCAGCTTGAGTGCTCTTAAAGCGAGGGGCTACACCTTC
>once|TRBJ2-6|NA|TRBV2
CASSDGGRGANVLTF
TGTGCCAGCAGTGACGGAGGGCGTGGGGCCAACGTCCTGACTTTC
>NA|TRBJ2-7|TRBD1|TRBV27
CASSWAGQGYEQYF
TGTGCCAGCAGTTGGGCGGGACAGGGATACGAGCAGTACTTC
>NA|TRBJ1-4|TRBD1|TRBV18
CASSPYTGTGDEKLFF
TGTGCCAGCTCACCTTATACCGGGACAGGGGACGAAAAACTGTTTTTT
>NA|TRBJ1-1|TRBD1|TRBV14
CASSPYRGGGTEAFF
TGTGCCAGCAGCCCGTACAGGGGCGGTGGCACTGAAGCTTTCTTT
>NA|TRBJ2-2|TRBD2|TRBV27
CASSLLGTRGTGELFF
TGTGCCAGCAGTTTATTAGGGACTAGAGGCACCGGGGAGCTGTTTTTT
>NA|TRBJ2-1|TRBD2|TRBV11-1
CASSLQTSGSNEQFF
TGTGCCAGCAGCTTACAGACTAGCGGGAGCAATGAGCAGTTCTTC
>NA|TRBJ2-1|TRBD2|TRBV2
CASTRTSGVYNEQFF
TGTGCCAGCACCCGTACTAGCGGAGTCTACAATGAGCAGTTCTTC
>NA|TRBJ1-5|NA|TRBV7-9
CASSLVSHQPQHF
TGTGCCAGCAGCTTAGTGAGTCATCAGCCCCAGCATTTT
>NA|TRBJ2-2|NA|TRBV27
CASTGSLNTGELFF
TGTGCCAGCACAGGGTCACTAAACACCGGGGAGCTGTTTTTT
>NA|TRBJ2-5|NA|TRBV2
CASTTSRETQYF
TGTGCCAGCACCACGTCTAGGGAGACCCAGTACTTC
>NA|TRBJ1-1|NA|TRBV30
CAWAAEENTEAFF
TGTGCCTGGGCGGCGGAAGAGAACACTGAAGCTTTCTTT
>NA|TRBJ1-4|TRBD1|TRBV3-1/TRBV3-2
CASSQAGGRGKLFF
TGTGCCAGCAGCCAAGCAGGGGGTAGAGGAAAACTGTTTTTT
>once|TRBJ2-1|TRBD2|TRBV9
CASGRGSIHEQFF
TGTGCCAGCGGACGCGGGAGTATCCATGAGCAGTTCTTC
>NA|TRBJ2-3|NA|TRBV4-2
CASSRSAEGTDTQYF
TGTGCCAGCAGCCGATCAGCGGAGGGCACAGATACGCAGTATTTT
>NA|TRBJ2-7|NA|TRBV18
CASSRATLVFPEQYF
TGTGCCAGCTCACGGGCTACCCTGGTCTTCCCCGAGCAGTACTTC
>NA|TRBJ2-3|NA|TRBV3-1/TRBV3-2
CASSPRGGATQYF
TGTGCCAGCAGCCCCCGAGGAGGGGCAACGCAGTATTTT
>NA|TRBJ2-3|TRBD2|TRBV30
CAWYERGDTDTQYF
TGTGCCTGGTACGAACGGGGGGACACAGATACGCAGTATTTT
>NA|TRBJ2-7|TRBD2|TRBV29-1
CSVGGLAGGYEQYF
TGCAGCGTTGGGGGGCTAGCGGGGGGCTACGAGCAGTACTTC
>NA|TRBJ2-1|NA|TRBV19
CAVSRTFYNEQFF
TGTGCCGTATCCAGGACTTTCTACAATGAGCAGTTCTTC
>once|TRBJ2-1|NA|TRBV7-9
CASSSSWTGYNEQFF
TGTGCCAGCAGCTCCTCATGGACTGGGTACAATGAGCAGTTCTTC
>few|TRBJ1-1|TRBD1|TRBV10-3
CAIGLGGNTEAFF
TGTGCCATCGGGTTAGGGGGCAACACTGAAGCTTTCTTT
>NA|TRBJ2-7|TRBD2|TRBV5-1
CASSLPGRNYEQYF
TGCGCCAGCAGCTTACCCGGGAGGAACTACGAGCAGTACTTC
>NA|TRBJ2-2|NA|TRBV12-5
CASGPGWNTGELFF
TGTGCTAGTGGGCCAGGGTGGAACACCGGGGAGCTGTTTTTT
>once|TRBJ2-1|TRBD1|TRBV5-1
CASSFGTGVYEQFF
TGCGCCAGCAGTTTCGGGACAGGGGTTTATGAGCAGTTCTTC
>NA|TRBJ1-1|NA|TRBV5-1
CASSYGTNTANTEAFF
TGCGCCAGCAGCTACGGGACTAATACGGCGAACACTGAAGCTTTCTTT
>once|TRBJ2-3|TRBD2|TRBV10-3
CAISSSGGAGGTDTQYF
TGTGCCATCAGTTCTAGCGGGGGGGCCGGTGGCACAGATACGCAGTATTTT
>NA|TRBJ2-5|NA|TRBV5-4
CASSSVGTQYF
TGTGCCAGCAGCTCGGTCGGGACCCAGTACTTC
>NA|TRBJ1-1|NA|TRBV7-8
CASSLAIYTEAFF
TGTGCCAGCAGCTTAGCTATTTACACTGAAGCTTTCTTT
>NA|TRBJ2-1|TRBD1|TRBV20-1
CSASRGPHNEQFF
TGCAGTGCAAGTAGGGGGCCCCACAATGAGCAGTTCTTC
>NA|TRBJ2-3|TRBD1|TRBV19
CASSLFQGGTDTQYF
TGTGCCAGTAGTCTGTTCCAGGGGGGCACAGATACGCAGTATTTT
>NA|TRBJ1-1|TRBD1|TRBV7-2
CASSRQGATEAFF
TGTGCCAGCAGCCGACAGGGAGCCACTGAAGCTTTCTTT
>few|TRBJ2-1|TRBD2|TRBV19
CASSIDAEGGKSYNEQFF
TGTGCCAGTAGTATAGACGCTGAGGGAGGGAAATCCTACAATGAGCAGTTCTTC
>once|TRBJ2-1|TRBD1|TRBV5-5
CASSLYRGLSIEQFF
TGTGCCAGCAGCCTTTACAGGGGGCTAAGTATTGAGCAGTTCTTC
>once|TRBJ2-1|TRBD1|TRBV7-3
CASAQRGQTYNEQFF
TGTGCCAGCGCCCAACGGGGACAGACCTACAATGAGCAGTTCTTC
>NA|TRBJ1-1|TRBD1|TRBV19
CASSKRAAGWTGGTEAFF
TGTGCCAGTAGTAAGCGGGCCGCAGGTTGGACAGGGGGTACTGAAGCTTTCTTT
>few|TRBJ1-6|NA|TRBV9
CASSPGTSSYNSPLHF
TGTGCCAGCAGCCCAGGGACTAGCTCCTATAATTCACCCCTCCACTTT
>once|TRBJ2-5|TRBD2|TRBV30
CAGTSGRRGETQYF
TGTGCCGGTACTAGCGGGAGGCGGGGAGAGACCCAGTACTTC
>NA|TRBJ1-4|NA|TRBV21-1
CASMQCGGQNEKLFF
TGTGCCAGCATGCAATGCGGGGGGCAAAATGAAAAACTGTTTTTT
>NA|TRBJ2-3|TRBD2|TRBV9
CASSVGGRPFHLTYTDTQYF
TGTGCCAGCAGCGTGGGGGGGAGACCTTTCCACCTAACTTACACAGATACGCAGTATTTT
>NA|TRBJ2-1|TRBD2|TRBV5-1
CASSLVASGGYNEQFF
TGCGCCAGCAGCTTGGTTGCTAGCGGGGGTTACAATGAGCAGTTCTTC
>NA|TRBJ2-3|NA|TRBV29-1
CSFRTPKDTQYF
TGCAGCTTTCGGACTCCAAAAGATACGCAGTATTTT
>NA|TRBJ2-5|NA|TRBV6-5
CASSWGVGRQTETQYF
TGTGCCAGCAGTTGGGGGGTGGGACGCCAAACGGAGACCCAGTACTTC
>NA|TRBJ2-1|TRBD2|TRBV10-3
CAIRAGGSPYNEQFF
TGTGCCATCAGAGCTGGCGGGAGCCCTTACAATGAGCAGTTCTTC